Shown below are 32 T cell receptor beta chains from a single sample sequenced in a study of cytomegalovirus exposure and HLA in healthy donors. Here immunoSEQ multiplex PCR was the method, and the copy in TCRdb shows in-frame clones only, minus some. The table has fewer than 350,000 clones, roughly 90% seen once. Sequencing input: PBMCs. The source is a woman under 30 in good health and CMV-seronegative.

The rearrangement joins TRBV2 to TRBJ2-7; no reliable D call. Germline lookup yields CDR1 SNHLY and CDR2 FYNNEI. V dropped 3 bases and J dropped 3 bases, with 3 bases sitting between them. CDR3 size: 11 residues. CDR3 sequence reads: CASSDGYEQYF. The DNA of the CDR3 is TGTGCCAGCAGTGACGGCTACGAGCAGTACTTC.

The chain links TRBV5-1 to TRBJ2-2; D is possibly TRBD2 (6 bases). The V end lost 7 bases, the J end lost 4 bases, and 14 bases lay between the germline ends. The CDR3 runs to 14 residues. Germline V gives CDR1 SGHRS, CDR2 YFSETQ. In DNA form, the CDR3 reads TGCGCCAGCTCCCTGGAGGGTGGCACCGGGGAGCTGTTTTTT. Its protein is CASSLEGGTGELFF.

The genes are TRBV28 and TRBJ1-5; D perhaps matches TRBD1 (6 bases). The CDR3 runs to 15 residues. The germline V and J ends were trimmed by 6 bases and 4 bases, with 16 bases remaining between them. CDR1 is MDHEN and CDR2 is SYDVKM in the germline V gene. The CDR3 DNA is TGTGCCAGCAGCACCTTCGGAAGGGGGAATCAGCCCCAGCATTTT. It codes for CASSTFGRGNQPQHF.

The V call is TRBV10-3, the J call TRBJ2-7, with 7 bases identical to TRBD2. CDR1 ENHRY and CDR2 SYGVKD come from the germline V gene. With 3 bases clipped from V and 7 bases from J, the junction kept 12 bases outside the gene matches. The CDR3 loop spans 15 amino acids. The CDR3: CAISDFLAGDGEQYF. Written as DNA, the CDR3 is TGTGCCATCAGTGATTTCTTGGCGGGAGATGGGGAGCAGTACTTC.

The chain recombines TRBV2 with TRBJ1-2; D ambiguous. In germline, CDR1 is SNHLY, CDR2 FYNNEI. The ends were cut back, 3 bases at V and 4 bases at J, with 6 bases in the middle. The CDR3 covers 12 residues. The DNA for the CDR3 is TGTGCCAGCAGTGACGGTGGCTATGGCTACACCTTC. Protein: CASSDGGYGYTF.

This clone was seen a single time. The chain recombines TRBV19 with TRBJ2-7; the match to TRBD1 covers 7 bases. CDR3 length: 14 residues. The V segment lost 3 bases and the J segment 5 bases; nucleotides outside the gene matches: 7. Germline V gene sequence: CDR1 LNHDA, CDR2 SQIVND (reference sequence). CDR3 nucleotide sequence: TGTGCCAGTAGTATCAGGGCGACAGGGAACGAGCAGTACTTC. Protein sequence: CASSIRATGNEQYF.

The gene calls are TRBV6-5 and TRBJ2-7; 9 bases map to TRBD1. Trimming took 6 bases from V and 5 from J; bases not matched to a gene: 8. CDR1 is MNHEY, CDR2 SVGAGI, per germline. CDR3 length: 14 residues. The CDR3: CASSHSGTGNEQYF. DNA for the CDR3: TGTGCCAGCAGCCATTCCGGGACAGGGAACGAGCAGTACTTC.

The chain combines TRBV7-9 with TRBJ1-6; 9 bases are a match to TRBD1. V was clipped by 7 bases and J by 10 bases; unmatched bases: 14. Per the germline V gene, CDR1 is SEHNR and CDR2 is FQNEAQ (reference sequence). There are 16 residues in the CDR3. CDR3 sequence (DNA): TGTGCCAGCACCGGCAGGCTAGGGACAGGGAAATCACCCCTCCACTTT. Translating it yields CASTGRLGTGKSPLHF.

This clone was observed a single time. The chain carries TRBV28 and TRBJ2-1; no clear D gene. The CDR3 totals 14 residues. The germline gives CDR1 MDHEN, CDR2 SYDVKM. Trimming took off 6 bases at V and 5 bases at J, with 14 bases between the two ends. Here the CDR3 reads CASRLTGGNNEQFF. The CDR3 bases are TGTGCCAGCAGATTGACTGGCGGTAACAATGAGCAGTTCTTC.

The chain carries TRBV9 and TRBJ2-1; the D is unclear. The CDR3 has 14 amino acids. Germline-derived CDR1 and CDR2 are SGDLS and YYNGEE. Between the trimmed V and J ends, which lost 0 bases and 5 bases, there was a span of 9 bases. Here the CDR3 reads CASSVALGHNEQFF. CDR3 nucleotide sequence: TGTGCCAGCAGCGTAGCTTTGGGCCACAATGAGCAGTTCTTC.

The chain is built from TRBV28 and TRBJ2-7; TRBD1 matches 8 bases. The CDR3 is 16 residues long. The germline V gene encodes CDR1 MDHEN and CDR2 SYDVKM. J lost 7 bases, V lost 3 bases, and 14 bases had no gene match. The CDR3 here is CASSFPTGQAPREQYF. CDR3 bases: TGTGCCAGCAGTTTTCCTACGGGACAGGCCCCTCGGGAGCAGTACTTC.

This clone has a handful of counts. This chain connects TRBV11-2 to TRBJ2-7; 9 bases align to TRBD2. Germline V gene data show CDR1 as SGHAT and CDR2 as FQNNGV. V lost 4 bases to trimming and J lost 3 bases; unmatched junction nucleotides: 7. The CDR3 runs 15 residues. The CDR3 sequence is CASSSQIAGVYEQYF. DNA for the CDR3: TGTGCCAGCAGCTCCCAAATAGCGGGAGTCTACGAGCAGTACTTC.

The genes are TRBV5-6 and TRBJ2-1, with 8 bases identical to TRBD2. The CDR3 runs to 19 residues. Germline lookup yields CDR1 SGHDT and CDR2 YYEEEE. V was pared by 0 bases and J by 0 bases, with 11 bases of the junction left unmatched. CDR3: CASSLVRLAGLSSYNEQFF. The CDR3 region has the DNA TGTGCCAGCAGCTTGGTACGGCTAGCGGGCCTCAGCTCCTACAATGAGCAGTTCTTC. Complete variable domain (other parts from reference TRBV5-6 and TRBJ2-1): DAGVTQSPTHLIKTRGQQVTLRCSPKSGHDTVSWYQQALGQGPQFIFQYYEEEERQRGNFPDRFSGHQFPNYSSELNVNALLLGDSALYLCASSLVRLAGLSSYNEQFFGPGTRLTVL.

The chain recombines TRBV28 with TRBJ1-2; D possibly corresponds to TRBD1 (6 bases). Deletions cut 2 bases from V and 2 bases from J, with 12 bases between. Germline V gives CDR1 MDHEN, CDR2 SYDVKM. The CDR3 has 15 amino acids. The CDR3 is CASSLGPDRNYGYTF. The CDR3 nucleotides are TGTGCCAGCAGTTTAGGACCGGACAGAAACTATGGCTACACCTTC.

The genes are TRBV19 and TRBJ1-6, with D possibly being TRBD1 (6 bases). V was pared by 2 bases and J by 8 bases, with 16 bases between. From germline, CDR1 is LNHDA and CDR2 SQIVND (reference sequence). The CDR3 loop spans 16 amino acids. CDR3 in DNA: TGTGCCAGTAGTATAACGGCTGGCAGGGGAGATTCACCCCTCCACTTT. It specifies CASSITAGRGDSPLHF.

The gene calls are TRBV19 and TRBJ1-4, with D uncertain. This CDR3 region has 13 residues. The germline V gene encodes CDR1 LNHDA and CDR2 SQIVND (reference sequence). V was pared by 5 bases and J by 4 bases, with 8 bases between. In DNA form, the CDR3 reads TGTGCCAGTAGTTACAGATTTAATGAAAAACTGTTTTTT. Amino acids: CASSYRFNEKLFF.

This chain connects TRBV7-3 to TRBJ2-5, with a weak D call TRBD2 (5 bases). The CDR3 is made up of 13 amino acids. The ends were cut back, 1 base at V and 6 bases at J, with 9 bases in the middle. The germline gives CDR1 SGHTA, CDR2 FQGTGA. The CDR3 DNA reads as TGTGCCAGCAGCTTAATCCGGGATCAGACCCAGTACTTC. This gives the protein CASSLIRDQTQYF.

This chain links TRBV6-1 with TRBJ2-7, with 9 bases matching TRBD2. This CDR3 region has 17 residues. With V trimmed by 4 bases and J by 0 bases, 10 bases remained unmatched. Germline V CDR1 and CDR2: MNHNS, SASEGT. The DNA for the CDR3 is TGTGCCAGCAGTGGGGTCCCACTAGCGGGCCACTCCTACGAGCAGTACTTC. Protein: CASSGVPLAGHSYEQYF.

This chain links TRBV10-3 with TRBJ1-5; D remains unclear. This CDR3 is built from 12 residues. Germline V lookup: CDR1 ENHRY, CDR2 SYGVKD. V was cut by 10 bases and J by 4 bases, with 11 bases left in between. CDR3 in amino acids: CATQTPNQPQHF. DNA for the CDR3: TGTGCCACCCAGACACCGAATCAGCCCCAGCATTTT.

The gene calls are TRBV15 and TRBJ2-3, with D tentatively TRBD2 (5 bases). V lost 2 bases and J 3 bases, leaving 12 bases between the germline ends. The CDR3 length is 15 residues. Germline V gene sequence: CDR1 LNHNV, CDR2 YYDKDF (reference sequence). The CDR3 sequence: CATSRTRGWTDTQYF. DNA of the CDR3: TGTGCCACCAGCAGAACTAGAGGTTGGACAGATACGCAGTATTTT.

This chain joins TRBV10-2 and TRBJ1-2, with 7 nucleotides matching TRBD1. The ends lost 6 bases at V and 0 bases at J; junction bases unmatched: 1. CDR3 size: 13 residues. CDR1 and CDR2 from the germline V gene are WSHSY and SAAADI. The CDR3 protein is CASSRGTNYGYTF. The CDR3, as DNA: TGCGCCAGCAGCAGGGGGACTAACTATGGCTACACCTTC.

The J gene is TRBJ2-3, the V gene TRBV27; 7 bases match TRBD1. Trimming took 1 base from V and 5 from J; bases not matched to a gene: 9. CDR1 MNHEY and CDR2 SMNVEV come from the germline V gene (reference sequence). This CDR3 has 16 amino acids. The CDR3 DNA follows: TGTGCCAGCAGTTTATGGCGAGGGGGCCTACAAGATACGCAGTATTTT. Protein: CASSLWRGGLQDTQYF.

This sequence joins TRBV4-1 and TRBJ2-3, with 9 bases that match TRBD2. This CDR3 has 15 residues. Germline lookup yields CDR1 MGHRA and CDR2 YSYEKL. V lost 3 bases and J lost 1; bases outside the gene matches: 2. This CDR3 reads CASSHTSGRTDTQYF. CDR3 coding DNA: TGCGCCAGCAGCCATACTAGCGGGCGCACAGATACGCAGTATTTT.

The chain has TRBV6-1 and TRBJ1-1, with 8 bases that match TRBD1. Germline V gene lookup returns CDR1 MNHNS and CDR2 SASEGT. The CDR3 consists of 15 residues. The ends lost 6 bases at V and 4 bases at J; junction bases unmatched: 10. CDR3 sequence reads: CASSDGQGRSTEAFF. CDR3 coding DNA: TGTGCCAGCAGCGATGGACAGGGTCGGTCCACTGAAGCTTTCTTT.

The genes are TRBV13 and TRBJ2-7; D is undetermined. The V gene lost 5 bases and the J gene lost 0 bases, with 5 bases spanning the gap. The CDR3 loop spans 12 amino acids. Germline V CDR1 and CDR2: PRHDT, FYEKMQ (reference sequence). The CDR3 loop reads CASSLFSYEQYF. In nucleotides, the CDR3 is TGTGCCAGCAGCCTCTTCTCCTACGAGCAGTACTTC.

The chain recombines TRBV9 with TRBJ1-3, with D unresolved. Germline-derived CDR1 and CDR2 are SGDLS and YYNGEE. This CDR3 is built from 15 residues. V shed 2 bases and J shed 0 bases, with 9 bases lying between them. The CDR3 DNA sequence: TGTGCCAGCAGCGTCGGCGGGTCCTCTGGAAACACCATATATTTT. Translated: CASSVGGSSGNTIYF. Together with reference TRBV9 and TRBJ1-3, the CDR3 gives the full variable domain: DSGVTQTPKHLITATGQRVTLRCSPRSGDLSVYWYQQSLDQGLQFLIQYYNGEERAKGNILERFSAQQFPDLHSELNLSSLELGDSALYFCASSVGGSSGNTIYFGEGSWLTVV.

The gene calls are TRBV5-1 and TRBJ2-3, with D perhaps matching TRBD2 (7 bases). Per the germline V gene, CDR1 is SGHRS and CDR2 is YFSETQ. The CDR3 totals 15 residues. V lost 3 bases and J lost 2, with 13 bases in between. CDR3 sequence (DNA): TGCGCCAGCAGCTCGGGGGGACAAAACACAGATACGCAGTATTTT. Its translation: CASSSGGQNTDTQYF. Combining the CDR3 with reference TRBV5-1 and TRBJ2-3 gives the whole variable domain KAGVTQTPRYLIKTRGQQVTLSCSPISGHRSVSWYQQTPGQGLQFLFEYFSETQRNKGNFPGRFSGRQFSNSRSEMNVSTLELGDSALYLCASSSGGQNTDTQYFGPGTRLTVL.

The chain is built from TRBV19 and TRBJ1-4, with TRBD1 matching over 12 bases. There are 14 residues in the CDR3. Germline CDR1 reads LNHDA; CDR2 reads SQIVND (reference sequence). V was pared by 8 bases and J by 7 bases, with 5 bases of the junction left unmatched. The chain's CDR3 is CASSRDRGREKLFF. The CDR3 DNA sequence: TGTGCCAGTTCCCGGGACAGGGGGCGTGAAAAACTGTTTTTT. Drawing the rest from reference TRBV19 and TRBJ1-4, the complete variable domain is DGGITQSPKYLFRKEGQNVTLSCEQNLNHDAMYWYRQDPGQGLRLIYYSQIVNDFQKGDIAEGYSVSREKKESFPLTVTSAQKNPTAFYLCASSRDRGREKLFFGSGTQLSVL.

In nucleotides, the CDR3 is TGTGCCATCAGTGACCGGGGGGGCGGGCTTGGCTCTGGGGCCAACGTCCTGACTTTC. Amino acids: CAISDRGGGLGSGANVLTF. V is TRBV10-3 and J is TRBJ2-6, with TRBD2 identical over 8 bases. Germline CDR1 ENHRY, CDR2 SYGVKD. V trimming: 3 bases; J trimming: 0 bases; junction bases outside the gene matches: 10. This CDR3 comprises 19 residues.

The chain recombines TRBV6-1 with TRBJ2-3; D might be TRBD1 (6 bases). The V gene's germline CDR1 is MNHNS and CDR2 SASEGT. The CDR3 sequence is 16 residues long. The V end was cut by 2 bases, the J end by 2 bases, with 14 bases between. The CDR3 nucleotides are TGTGCCAGCAGTGAAAAAAATGGACAGCACACAGATACGCAGTATTTT. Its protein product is CASSEKNGQHTDTQYF.

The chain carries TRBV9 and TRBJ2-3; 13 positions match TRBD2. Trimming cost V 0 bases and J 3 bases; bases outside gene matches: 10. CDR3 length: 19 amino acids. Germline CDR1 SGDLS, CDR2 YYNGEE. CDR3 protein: CASSVAPGLAGEGTDTQYF. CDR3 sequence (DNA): TGTGCCAGCAGCGTAGCTCCCGGACTAGCGGGAGAAGGGACAGATACGCAGTATTTT.

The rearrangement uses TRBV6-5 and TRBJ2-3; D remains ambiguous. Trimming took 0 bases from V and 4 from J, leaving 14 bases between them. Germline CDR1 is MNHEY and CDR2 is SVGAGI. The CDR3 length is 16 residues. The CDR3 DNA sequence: TGTGCCAGCAGTTACTCGCCATACCCTCGGTCAGATACGCAGTATTTT. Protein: CASSYSPYPRSDTQYF.